This T cell receptor beta chain was obtained from a study of cytomegalovirus exposure and HLA in healthy donors. PCR used 60 Vbeta primers and 13 Jbeta primers. Here immunoSEQ multiplex PCR was the method, and the copy in TCRdb shows in-frame clones only, minus some. Of roughly 67,000 clones in the sample, roughly 73% are singletons; the top ten hold 7.5% to 10%. Trimming took 4 bases from V and 5 from J; bases not matched to a gene: 7. The CDR3 totals 15 residues. Germline V lookup: CDR1 MDHEN, CDR2 SYDVKM. V is TRBV28 and J is TRBJ1-5, with 8 bases fitting TRBD1. The sample comprised PBMCs. This TCR was recovered from a man aged 35 to 55 in good health and CMV-seronegative. The DNA for the CDR3 is TGTGCCAGCAGTTCCGTCAGGGGGCCGGATCAGCCCCAGCATTTT. Its protein product is CASSSVRGPDQPQHF.